The 31 T cell receptor beta chains presented below share a single source sample, sequenced in a study of shared clonotypes between healthy human individuals. Naive CD8 cells lacked CD45RO and underwent positive selection for CCR7, leaving out terminally differentiated effector memory CD45RA+ cells. Profiling relied on immunoSEQ multiplex PCR, and the TCRdb table lists in-frame clones only, not all of them. This sample yields around 2,100,000 clones, of which about 95% are seen a single time; roughly 1% belongs to the top ten. Sequencing was performed on naive CD8+ T cells sorted from blood. The receptors were gathered from a man aged 18 to 29 in good health.

The V gene is TRBV27, the J gene TRBJ2-7, with D perhaps assigned TRBD1 or TRBD2 (6 bases each). V was cut by 8 bases and J by 4 bases, with 27 bases left in between. CDR3 length: 17 residues. The germline V gene has CDR1 MNHEY and CDR2 SMNVEV (reference sequence). CDR3 protein: CASLPVGTRGVGYEQYF. In nucleotides, the CDR3 is TGTGCCAGCCTACCCGTAGGAACGAGGGGGGTGGGGTACGAGCAGTACTTC.

The gene calls are TRBV11-2 and TRBJ1-2, with a possible D match to TRBD1 (5 bases). The ends were cut back, 0 bases at V and 8 bases at J, with 16 bases in the middle. The length of the CDR3 is 15 residues. Looked up from germline, CDR1 is SGHAT and CDR2 is FQNNGV. The CDR3 DNA follows: TGTGCCAGCAGCTTAGAAACGGCAGGGAAGGGAGGCTACACCTTC. Translating it yields CASSLETAGKGGYTF.

The gene calls are TRBV2 and TRBJ2-7, with 10 positions matching TRBD1. Trimming at V came to 2 bases and at J to 2 bases, leaving 3 bases not matched to a gene. Germline V CDR1 and CDR2: SNHLY, FYNNEI. The CDR3 is 15 residues long. This CDR3 reads CASSEPGQGAYEQYF. The CDR3 DNA follows: TGTGCCAGCAGTGAACCCGGACAGGGGGCCTACGAGCAGTACTTC.

V usage is TRBV4-1 and J usage is TRBJ2-7; maybe TRBD2 (5 bases). Trimming shortened V by 1 base and J by 2 bases, and 9 bases separated the two germline ends. Germline V gene data show CDR1 as MGHRA and CDR2 as YSYEKL. This CDR3 has 14 residues. The CDR3: CASSQGREAYEQYF. The DNA of the CDR3 is TGCGCCAGCAGCCAAGGACGGGAAGCCTACGAGCAGTACTTC.

Notes on this clone: In the same sample, other DNA sequences code for this CDR3. The genes are TRBV19 and TRBJ1-5; no clear D gene. CDR3 length equals 12 residues. Trimming took 3 bases from V and 4 from J, leaving 4 bases between them. Germline CDR1 is LNHDA and CDR2 is SQIVND (reference sequence). The CDR3 sequence is CASSIGNQPQHF. Here the CDR3 DNA reads TGTGCCAGTAGTATCGGTAATCAGCCCCAGCATTTT.

The chain couples TRBV4-1 to TRBJ2-5; no firm D call. CDR3 size: 14 residues. V dropped 1 base and J dropped 5 bases, with 11 bases sitting between them. The germline CDR1 and CDR2 sequences are MGHRA and YSYEKL. CDR3 nucleotide sequence: TGCGCCAGCAGCCAAGTGTTTAAAACGGAGACCCAGTACTTC. Protein product: CASSQVFKTETQYF.

The chain uses TRBV4-3 and TRBJ1-2; maybe TRBD1 (5 bases). The CDR3 has 14 residues. Trimming removed 0 bases from V and 6 bases from J, with 11 bases in between. Germline V gene data show CDR1 as LGHNA and CDR2 as YSLEER. Written as DNA, the CDR3 is TGCGCCAGCAGCCAAGATGTAGGGGTAGATGGCTACACCTTC. It specifies CASSQDVGVDGYTF.

The chain recombines TRBV9 with TRBJ1-2; D is undetermined. There are 14 residues in the CDR3. V gave up 0 bases and J gave up 3 bases, with 9 bases separating them. Per germline, CDR1 SGDLS and CDR2 YYNGEE. Here the CDR3 reads CASSVDITDYGYTF. The CDR3 DNA reads as TGTGCCAGCAGCGTAGATATCACGGACTATGGCTACACCTTC.

The gene calls are TRBV5-1 and TRBJ2-7; TRBD1 matches 9 bases. V lost 4 bases to trimming and J lost 4 bases; unmatched junction nucleotides: 3. CDR3 length: 13 residues. The V gene's germline CDR1 is SGHRS and CDR2 YFSETQ. CDR3 nucleotides: TGCGCCAGCAGCATCGGGACAGGGTACGAGCAGTACTTC. It yields the protein CASSIGTGYEQYF.

This clone was seen once. This chain joins TRBV2 and TRBJ2-1; 7 bases map to TRBD2. CDR1 and CDR2 (germline): SNHLY, FYNNEI. V lost 6 bases to trimming and J lost 6 bases; unmatched junction nucleotides: 14. CDR3 length equals 16 residues. This CDR3 reads CASREPGLGRANEQFF. Here the CDR3 DNA reads TGTGCCAGCAGAGAGCCCGGACTAGGGAGGGCCAATGAGCAGTTCTTC.

This sequence joins TRBV5-1 and TRBJ2-5, with D possibly TRBD2 on 5 matching bases. Germline values: CDR1 SGHRS, CDR2 YFSETQ. The CDR3 has 15 amino acids. Trimming stripped 4 bases from V and 1 base from J, with 14 bases between. CDR3 nucleotide sequence: TGCGCCAGCAGCCAGCCAGCGGCCATCCAAGAGACCCAGTACTTC. It translates to CASSQPAAIQETQYF.

This clone appeared a single time. This sequence joins TRBV5-6 and TRBJ2-3, with 8 bases matching TRBD2. Germline V gene data show CDR1 as SGHDT and CDR2 as YYEEEE. The CDR3 is made up of 15 amino acids. J was trimmed by 4 bases and V by 5 bases; bases with no gene match: 9. CDR3: CASREGLVNADTQYF. In nucleotides, the CDR3 is TGTGCCAGCAGAGAGGGACTAGTTAACGCAGATACGCAGTATTTT.

This chain joins TRBV7-3 and TRBJ2-2; tentatively, D is TRBD2 (6 bases). V was clipped by 0 bases and J by 4 bases, with 30 bases between them. Per germline, CDR1 SGHTA and CDR2 FQGTGA. The CDR3 contains 22 residues. The CDR3 region is CASSLTSGGYSGIGLRTGELFF. As DNA, the CDR3 is TGTGCCAGCAGCTTAACCTCCGGAGGGTATAGCGGCATCGGGCTGCGCACCGGGGAGCTGTTTTTT.

The chain couples TRBV7-2 to TRBJ2-7; D is possibly TRBD1 (5 bases). V lost 5 bases and J lost 6, with 14 bases in between. This CDR3 is built from 13 residues. Germline CDR1 is SGHTA and CDR2 is FQGNSA. The CDR3 bases are TGTGCCAGCAGCCTCCTCCCCAGGGTCGAGCAGTACTTC. Its translation is CASSLLPRVEQYF. The full variable domain, its missing parts supplied by reference TRBV7-2 and TRBJ2-7, is GAGVSQSPSNKVTEKGKDVELRCDPISGHTALYWYRQSLGQGLEFLIYFQGNSAPDKSGLPSDRFSAERTGGSVSTLTIQRTQQEDSAVYLCASSLLPRVEQYFGPGTRLTVT.

The chain couples TRBV28 to TRBJ2-2; TRBD2 aligns across 10 bases. The CDR3 extends over 18 amino acids. V trimming: 11 bases; J trimming: 4 bases; junction bases outside the gene matches: 19. Germline V CDR1 and CDR2: MDHEN, SYDVKM. The CDR3 here is CAQRGAFSGGPGTGELFF. Written as DNA, the CDR3 is TGTGCCCAGCGTGGGGCCTTTAGCGGGGGGCCGGGCACCGGGGAGCTGTTTTTT.

The chain is built from TRBV30 and TRBJ2-1; D is perhaps TRBD2 (6 bases). The CDR3 runs 14 residues. CDR1 is GTSNPN, CDR2 SVGIG, per germline (reference sequence). The V and J ends lost 7 bases and 7 bases respectively, with 20 bases between them. Here the CDR3 reads CASDLDGSGNEQFF. Here the CDR3 DNA reads TGTGCCTCCGACCTTGACGGGAGCGGGAATGAGCAGTTCTTC.

The chain has TRBV5-1 and TRBJ2-7; 9 bases are shared with TRBD2. The CDR3 has 15 amino acids. The J segment lost 6 bases and the V segment lost 3 bases, leaving 10 bases of the junction unmatched. The germline V gene has CDR1 SGHRS and CDR2 YFSETQ. The CDR3 reads CASSSLAGEEGEQYF. CDR3 coding DNA: TGCGCCAGCAGCTCATTAGCGGGAGAGGAGGGCGAGCAGTACTTC.

The gene calls are TRBV30 and TRBJ2-3; no firm D call. There are 13 residues in the CDR3. V was pared by 3 bases and J by 3 bases, with 10 bases between. CDR1 is GTSNPN and CDR2 is SVGIG in the germline V gene (reference sequence). The CDR3 region is CAWSMVGTDTQYF. The DNA of the CDR3 is TGTGCCTGGAGCATGGTCGGAACAGATACGCAGTATTTT. The full variable domain, with the rest looked up from reference TRBV30 and TRBJ2-3, is SQTIHQWPATLVQPVGSPLSLECTVEGTSNPNLYWYRQAAGRGLQLLFYSVGIGQISSEVPQNLSASRPQDRQFILSSKKLLLSDSGFYLCAWSMVGTDTQYFGPGTRLTVL.

V and J are TRBV4-1 and TRBJ1-3; 7 bases fit TRBD1. In germline, CDR1 is MGHRA, CDR2 YSYEKL. This CDR3 comprises 14 residues. V was clipped by 8 bases and J by 7 bases; unmatched bases: 11. CDR3 region: CASGQDRLRNTIYF. Written as DNA, the CDR3 is TGCGCCAGCGGACAGGACAGGTTAAGGAACACCATATATTTT.

This chain uses TRBV13 with TRBJ1-4, with D unresolved. CDR3 length: 13 amino acids. Trimming pared 6 bases from V and 6 bases from J, leaving 11 bases between. CDR1 and CDR2 (germline): PRHDT, FYEKMQ (reference sequence). The CDR3 here is CASSFSADEKLFF. The CDR3 DNA reads TGTGCCAGCAGTTTTTCGGCTGATGAAAAACTGTTTTTT.

This clone was detected a few times. This chain uses TRBV19 with TRBJ1-5, with D hard to call. V dropped 1 base and J dropped 1 base, with 8 bases sitting between them. The CDR3 loop spans 15 amino acids. The germline CDR1 and CDR2 sequences are LNHDA and SQIVND (reference sequence). DNA for the CDR3: TGTGCCAGTAGTATAGGGTTCTTGAGCAATCAGCCCCAGCATTTT. It translates to CASSIGFLSNQPQHF.

This clone showed up just once. Other nucleotide sequences in the sample specify the same CDR3. The chain couples TRBV20-1 to TRBJ1-5; no firm D call. Trimming cost V 5 bases and J 6 bases, with 2 bases left between them. This CDR3 contains 9 residues. The germline V gene has CDR1 DFQATT and CDR2 SNEGSKA (reference sequence). CDR3 DNA: TGCAGTGCTGGTCAGCCCCAGCATTTT. It specifies CSAGQPQHF.

V is TRBV7-8 and J is TRBJ2-7; TRBD1 or TRBD2 may be the D gene (7 bases each). The CDR3 consists of 16 residues. Trimming cost V 6 bases and J 4 bases, with 22 bases left between them. Per germline, CDR1 SGHVS and CDR2 FQNEAQ. CDR3 loop: CASSPGGDGAFYEQYF. The DNA of the CDR3 is TGTGCCAGCAGTCCAGGGGGGGACGGAGCATTTTACGAGCAGTACTTC.

In nucleotides, the CDR3 is TGTGCCAGCAGCTTAGTCGAGCGGGACGGAGGGAAAGAGACCCAGTACTTC. It yields the protein CASSLVERDGGKETQYF. J is TRBJ2-5 and V is TRBV7-9, with 7 bases matching TRBD2. The CDR3 consists of 17 residues. J gave up 3 bases and V 1 base, and 11 bases lay outside the gene matches. Germline V gene data show CDR1 as SEHNR and CDR2 as FQNEAQ (reference sequence).

The chain is built from TRBV5-4 and TRBJ2-2; D remains unclear. CDR1 and CDR2 (germline): SGHNT, YYREEE (reference sequence). V was pared by 3 bases and J by 3 bases, with 3 bases between. The length of the CDR3 is 12 residues. CDR3 sequence reads: CASSYDTGELFF. For the CDR3, the DNA is TGTGCCAGCAGCTATGACACCGGGGAGCTGTTTTTT.

The chain recombines TRBV19 with TRBJ2-2; no clear D gene. The V gene lost 3 bases and the J gene lost 3 bases, with 14 bases spanning the gap. This CDR3 contains 16 residues. CDR1 is LNHDA, CDR2 SQIVND, per germline (reference sequence). CDR3 DNA: TGTGCCAGTAGTATCGTGAGCATAAGGGACACCGGGGAGCTGTTTTTT. Its translation: CASSIVSIRDTGELFF.

The V gene is TRBV6-5, the J gene TRBJ1-5; D possibly corresponds to TRBD1 (6 bases). V was cut by 4 bases and J by 0 bases, with 10 bases left in between. CDR1 MNHEY and CDR2 SVGAGI come from the germline V gene. CDR3 length: 15 residues. The CDR3 spells CASSSQGFSNQPQHF. The CDR3 DNA is TGTGCCAGCAGTTCACAGGGATTTAGCAATCAGCCCCAGCATTTT.

This chain joins TRBV11-2 and TRBJ2-1, with a tentative D call TRBD2 (7 bases). The CDR3 runs 15 residues. The germline V gene has CDR1 SGHAT and CDR2 FQNNGV. Trimming pared 3 bases from V and 8 bases from J, leaving 17 bases between. CDR3: CASSFFRGGSDEQFF. The CDR3 nucleotides read TGTGCCAGCAGCTTTTTTCGCGGGGGCAGCGATGAGCAGTTCTTC.

Notes on this clone: Within the sample, other DNA sequences also encode this same CDR3. The V gene is TRBV2, the J gene TRBJ2-5, with 10 bases identical to TRBD1. The CDR3 sequence is 12 residues long. Germline lookup yields CDR1 SNHLY and CDR2 FYNNEI. Unmatched junction bases numbered 1, after V lost 7 bases and J lost 5 bases. DNA for the CDR3: TGTGCCAGCACGGGACAGGGGGAGACCCAGTACTTC. This translates into CASTGQGETQYF.

The chain employs TRBV2 and TRBJ2-3; weak D call: TRBD2 (5 bases). V lost 7 bases, J lost 1 base, and 24 bases lay in between. This CDR3 contains 18 residues. The germline V gene encodes CDR1 SNHLY and CDR2 FYNNEI. The CDR3 DNA sequence: TGTGCCAGCACCAGCCCTCTGCTAGCCCCTGCACGCACAGATACGCAGTATTTT. Its protein product is CASTSPLLAPARTDTQYF.

The V gene is TRBV11-2, the J gene TRBJ2-3; 8 bases map to TRBD2. The CDR3 has 16 residues. V was clipped by 5 bases and J by 4 bases; unmatched bases: 11. The germline V gene encodes CDR1 SGHAT and CDR2 FQNNGV. The CDR3 sequence: CASSPLLGLGADTQYF. The CDR3 region has the DNA TGTGCCAGCAGCCCCCTTCTGGGACTAGGGGCAGATACGCAGTATTTT.